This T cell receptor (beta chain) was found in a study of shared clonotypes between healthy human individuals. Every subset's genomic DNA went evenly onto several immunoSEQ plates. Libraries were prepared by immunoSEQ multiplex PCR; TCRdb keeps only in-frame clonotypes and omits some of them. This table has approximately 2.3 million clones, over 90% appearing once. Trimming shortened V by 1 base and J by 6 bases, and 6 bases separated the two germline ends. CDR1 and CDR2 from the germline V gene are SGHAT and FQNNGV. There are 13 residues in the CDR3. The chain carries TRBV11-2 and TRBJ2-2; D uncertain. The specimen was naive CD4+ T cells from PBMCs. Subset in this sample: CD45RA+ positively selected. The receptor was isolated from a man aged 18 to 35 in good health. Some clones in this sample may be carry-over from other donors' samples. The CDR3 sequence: CASSLVSPGELFF. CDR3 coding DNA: TGTGCCAGCAGCTTAGTTAGCCCCGGGGAGCTGTTTTTT.